This T cell receptor (beta chain) stems from a study of cytomegalovirus exposure and HLA in healthy donors. The CDR3 length is 15 residues. V dropped 6 bases and J dropped 7 bases, with 18 bases sitting between them. Germline V lookup: CDR1 ENHRY, CDR2 SYGVKD. A multiplex PCR was run with 60 Vbeta primers and 13 Jbeta primers. Sequencing used immunoSEQ multiplex PCR; TCRdb keeps in-frame clones, though not all of them. The sample records roughly 200,000 clones, 75% to 80% being singletons. The clonotype comes from a woman under 40 in good health and CMV-seropositive. Specimen: PBMCs. The rearrangement uses TRBV10-3 and TRBJ2-2; tentatively, D is TRBD2 (5 bases). DNA of the CDR3: TGTGCCATCAGCTACCGGGCTGCGGGTGGCGGGGAGCTGTTTTTT. Translating gives CAISYRAAGGGELFF.